Listed below are T cell receptor beta chains from one sample, sequenced in a study of Ad26.COV2.S vaccination and SARS-CoV-2 variants. TCRdb's copy holds only in-frame clones and misses some; the assay was immunoSEQ multiplex PCR. The sample includes about 440,000 clones, roughly 87% of them seen just once. The sample was peripheral blood, taken in a trial of Ad26.COV2.S vaccine versus placebo. These receptors originate from a person aged 18-60 years who received the Ad26.COV2.S COVID-19 vaccine or a placebo. Both conserved end residues are part of each CDR3. Fields, in order: clone size, V gene, J gene, CDR3 protein. Only part of the rows carry a size: once, few, many, or a class if the clone is expanded.

.	TRBV2	TRBJ2-7	CASSVDRGEQYF
.	TRBV6-4	TRBJ1-6	CASSEQGGKSSPLHF
.	TRBV18	TRBJ1-5	CASSQGETQPQHF
.	TRBV30	TRBJ2-2	CAWSVSGELFF
.	TRBV2	TRBJ2-7	CASSVRQGAYEQYF
.	TRBV12-3/TRBV12-4	TRBJ1-6	CASSLLGRDSLHF
.	TRBV11-3	TRBJ2-7	CASSSGGSQGSLQYF
.	TRBV19	TRBJ1-6	CASRRTGQGNSPLHF
.	TRBV30	TRBJ1-1	CAWIKTNTEAFF
.	TRBV10-3	TRBJ1-4	CATGRATNEKLFF
.	TRBV4-2	TRBJ2-2	CASSQDGDLGELFF
.	TRBV5-4	TRBJ2-7	CASSKATSGSTYEQYF
.	TRBV13	TRBJ2-3	CASSSLIIQGVDTDTQYF
.	TRBV19	TRBJ2-1	CASSIDASGYSYNEQFF
.	TRBV4-3	TRBJ2-2	CASSLAGGVTGELFF
.	TRBV3-1/TRBV3-2	TRBJ2-7	CASSVNPSSYEQYF
.	TRBV29-1	TRBJ1-2	CSVDNGYTF
.	TRBV19	TRBJ2-1	CASGDYTGYNEQFF
.	TRBV5-1	TRBJ1-1	CASSFKGGNTEAFF
.	TRBV7-6	TRBJ2-1	CASSPDALAGGGNEQFF
once	TRBV5-8	TRBJ1-1	CASPGAGWTEAFF
.	TRBV19	TRBJ2-2	CARIFGPQSPLGGLSAGELFF
.	TRBV30	TRBJ2-7	CAWSATFDRREQYF
once	TRBV10-3	TRBJ2-7	CAVRLASYEQYF
.	TRBV7-9	TRBJ2-7	CASSASWGYEQYF
.	TRBV5-1	TRBJ2-3	CASSFGALGTDTQYF
once	TRBV19	TRBJ2-1	CASRRLAGGGNEQFF
.	TRBV5-4	TRBJ2-3	CASSSGRVGGDTQYF
.	TRBV5-1	TRBJ2-4	CASSPRATAKNIQYF
.	TRBV27	TRBJ1-1	CASRTGQVNTEAFF
once	TRBV6-1	TRBJ1-5	CASSEVVGNQPQHF
.	TRBV5-6	TRBJ1-1	CASSLPGQGDTEAFF
.	TRBV5-4	TRBJ2-5	CASSEGLAGETQYF
.	TRBV5-5	TRBJ2-7	CASGSRGGYEQYF
.	TRBV29-1	TRBJ1-2	CSVDRQGSGGYTF
.	TRBV9	TRBJ2-2	CASSYTDLTGELFF
.	TRBV9	TRBJ2-5	CASSVAPEGETQYF
.	TRBV5-1	TRBJ2-5	CASSLAGLGAQETQYF
.	TRBV28	TRBJ1-2	CASSRAGQDYGYTF
.	TRBV7-2	TRBJ2-2	CASSLIRAGELFF
.	TRBV9	TRBJ2-3	CASSLSGPTDTQYF
.	TRBV4-3	TRBJ1-4	CASSQDQGGINEKLFF
.	TRBV28	TRBJ1-5	CASSSSGRGQSGVAQHF
.	TRBV30	TRBJ2-7	CAWGGSGRSYEQYF
.	TRBV19	TRBJ1-4	CASSPSRDRAEEKLFF
.	TRBV19	TRBJ2-7	CASSMVPGEDEQYF
once	TRBV7-9	TRBJ2-2	CASKIGHNTGELFF
.	TRBV5-1	TRBJ1-3	CASSLATGRQSTIYF
.	TRBV10-2	TRBJ2-1	CASSSSSYNEQFF
once	TRBV9	TRBJ2-2	CASSVEPSATGELFF
.	TRBV7-9	TRBJ1-1	CASSLGDGSDTEAFF
.	TRBV6-6	TRBJ2-3	CASRGLTLTDTQYF
.	TRBV20-1	TRBJ2-5	CSASSPSGSWATETQYF
.	TRBV27	TRBJ2-2	CASSLGGQISYGVTGELFF
.	TRBV9	TRBJ1-1	CASGREPNTEAFF
.	TRBV12-5	TRBJ2-1	CASGLFLGPTFNEQFF
.	TRBV11-1	TRBJ2-7	CASSSRTVPYEQYF
.	TRBV15	TRBJ1-3	CATRTGGGNTIYF
.	TRBV27	TRBJ2-2	CASSLGPGSTGELFF
.	TRBV7-9	TRBJ2-1	CASSLRGQGVNEQFF